The clone carrying this T cell receptor beta chain has at least ten counts. Its antigen remains unknown. The sample comes from a study of T-cell memory formation after mild COVID-19. Amplification by 5'RACE using constant-segment primers produced TCR alpha and TCR beta cDNA libraries that carried sample barcodes and UMIs. One entry per CDR3 protein results from TCRdb running MiXCR on the 5' RACE reads. The top ten clones hold 3% to 4.5% of a sample with around 210,000 distinct CDR3 sequences, around 9.1% of them seen once. Study-wide results and caveats: The study found contracting CD4+ clones mainly in CM and EM and contracting CD8+ clones in EMRA. Cross-reactive memory appears to have joined, as suggested by some responding clones showing up in pre-infection memory.

The V end was cut by 5 bases, the J end by 3 bases, with 9 bases between. Germline lookup yields CDR1 SGHTA and CDR2 FQGNSA. The CDR3 runs 13 residues. The TCR was taken from a man aged 18 to 29 who had mild COVID-19 (a few samples of this study predate the infection). Cell type and time point are not known. This rearrangement joins TRBV7-2 to TRBJ2-3; weak D call: TRBD2 (6 bases). Sequences were obtained from PBMCs or a T cell subset sorted from them (not recorded which). CDR3 nucleotide sequence: TGTGCCAGCAGCCCCGGGGGAACAGATACGCAGTATTTT. It specifies CASSPGGTDTQYF.